This T cell receptor beta chain is from a study of cytomegalovirus exposure and HLA in healthy donors. On the study more broadly: The 100 to 150 validation repertoires, a later analysis reported, used the same platform as the approximately 670 repertoires from the first cohort.

Broader study findings: Most TCR sequences were uncommon, yet certain public TCRs appeared in many donors. High specificity and sensitivity for cytomegalovirus status were reported for the classifier.

Produced via immunoSEQ multiplex PCR; TCRdb's table is partial and in-frame only. The sample lists 240,000 or so clones, roughly 86% seen once, with less than 1.5% in the top ten. Turning to this clone: The antigen remains unidentified.

V lost 0 bases, J lost 4 bases, and 13 bases lay in between. CDR3 length: 15 amino acids. CDR1 is SSHAT and CDR2 is FNYEAQ in the germline V gene (reference sequence). The V and J genes are TRBV7-7 and TRBJ2-7; possible D gene TRBD2, 6 bases. Sample: PBMCs. The receptor was derived from a woman in her twenties or thirties in good health and CMV-seropositive. The CDR3 DNA follows: TGTGCCAGCAGCTTAGCGGGAGGCGGGTTATACGAGCAGTACTTC. Protein product: CASSLAGGGLYEQYF.